This entry is about one T cell receptor beta chain. These data are taken from a study of blood T cell repertoires in COVID-19. On the study more broadly: Samples of COVID-19 (acute and convalescent) were obtained from the United States, Italy and Spain. PBMCs, B-cell-depleted T cells, or T cells provided the cDNA or gDNA that made up the material.

As originally analysed: Amplified reference gene primers provided the basis for estimating nucleated cell counts. Only in-frame clones appear in the TCRdb table, and some are missing; sequencing was by immunoSEQ multiplex PCR. The V and J calls and the clone size are those of that table, but D and trimming were determined from the DNA. The table shows some 130,000 clones, with around four fifths occurring only once. The V end was cut by 4 bases, the J end by 0 bases, with 7 bases between. The CDR3 extends over 13 amino acids. The germline V gene encodes CDR1 MNHEY and CDR2 SMNVEV (reference sequence).

The specimen sequenced was peripheral blood. The chain is built from TRBV27 and TRBJ2-7, with D hard to call. The receptor was isolated from a man between 60 and 75 years old who had recovered from COVID-19. The CDR3 DNA reads TGTGCCAGCAGTTCTCCTCCCTCCTACGAGCAGTACTTC. Translation: CASSSPPSYEQYF.